This T cell receptor (beta chain) was recorded in a study of blood T cells in healthy people across ages. Notes on the study in general: Among T cells, TCR beta diversity per million cells dropped roughly linearly as age rose.

Healthy Caucasians from Russia aged about 6 to 95 served as donors. Total RNA amounts of at least 5.5 micrograms were extracted per sample. Combining a sample-barcoded 5' primer with a J-beta primer mix, a second PCR ran for about 6 to 11 cycles. MiXCR, run by TCRdb on the 5' RACE reads, gives a single entry per CDR3 protein. The top ten clones hold approximately 3.7% of a sample with about 630,000 distinct CDR3 sequences, around 20% of them seen once. The table lists this clonotype with a few counts. Antigen specificity is unknown. No DNA is shown, since the ends of the CDR3 on it are uncertain; the CDR3 is the one TCRdb lists. The CDR3 is made up of 12 amino acids, end residues included. The germline gives CDR1 SQVTM, CDR2 ANQGSEA.

This sequence originates from a man between 65 and 85 years old in good health. The specimen was blood. The chain combines TRBV29-1 with TRBJ2-4; the D call in the table, TRBD1, was not verified against the DNA. Here the CDR3 reads CSVGKGTLREYF.